This T cell receptor (beta chain) was documented in a study of blood T cell repertoires in COVID-19 (dated by TCRdb to the early 2020s). For the wider study: Collaborator samples came from the United States, Italy and Spain and covered acute and convalescent phases of COVID-19. The material from the prospective study consisted of cDNA or gDNA derived from T cells, B-cell-depleted T cells, or PBMCs. The dataset comprised deeply sampled blood TCRbeta repertoires from subjects exposed to, actively infected with, or recovered from COVID-19. The samples were drawn from the first 160 participants of the ongoing ImmuneRACE study and from 950 to 1,500 subjects provided by 6 global collaborators. Where available, HLA class I and class II types were obtained from metadata supplied by the sample provider rather than from assay-based typing. The repertoires were released in a freely available public database intended as a resource for research on the immune response to SARS-CoV-2. A de-identified subject ID, COVID-19 status, age in years and sex were almost always included in the sample metadata. Paper-wide results and their limitations: The quantity of clinical and demographic metadata differed by source and by participant and was supplied without curation.

TCRbeta CDR3 regions were amplified from genomic DNA using the immunoSEQ Assay, a bias-controlled multiplex PCR. The published analysis was carried out like this. Within the assay, amplification of reference gene primers was used to estimate how many nucleated cells each sample contained. To quantify the absolute abundance of each unique TCRbeta CDR3 rearrangement, sequence reads were collapsed and filtered. For each sample, productive Simpson clonality was calculated by taking the square root of Simpson's diversity index across productive rearrangements. This is the immuneACCESS table as TCRdb keeps it, with only in-frame sequences that have V and J called. A part of the clones is gone; compared with another copy, unresolved V genes explain less than half, and the rest is unexplained. V and J calls and clone size follow that table, whereas D and trimming were derived from the DNA. Counted in this sample were about 130,000 clones; around four fifths of them appeared once. The ten largest make up around 20% of the sample.

A word on this clone: Its recognized antigen is unknown. One base away there is no much larger clone; base qualities are not given.

Each collaborating institution followed its own protocols to collect whole blood in K2EDTA tubes. Collaborator samples were shipped for TCRbeta analysis as frozen whole blood, isolated PBMCs, or DNA extracted from either sample type. V is clipped by 2 bases and J by 0 bases, and the sequence between their germline boundaries is 5 bases long. Based on the germline V gene (reference sequence), the CDR1 and CDR2 sequences are GTSNPN and SVGIG. The CDR3 runs 13 residues from the cysteine to the phenylalanine. The kept DNA is CDR3 alone, 39 bases in frame from the first base. The TCR originated in a man older than 75 with acute or convalescent COVID-19. The receptor chain draws on TRBV30 and TRBJ1-3; TRBD1 is possibly the D segment (5 matching bases). Material for sequencing was peripheral blood. For the CDR3, the sequence is CAWSQGSGNTIYF. The DNA reads as follows: TGTGCCTGGAGTCAGGGCTCTGGAAACACCATATATTTT.